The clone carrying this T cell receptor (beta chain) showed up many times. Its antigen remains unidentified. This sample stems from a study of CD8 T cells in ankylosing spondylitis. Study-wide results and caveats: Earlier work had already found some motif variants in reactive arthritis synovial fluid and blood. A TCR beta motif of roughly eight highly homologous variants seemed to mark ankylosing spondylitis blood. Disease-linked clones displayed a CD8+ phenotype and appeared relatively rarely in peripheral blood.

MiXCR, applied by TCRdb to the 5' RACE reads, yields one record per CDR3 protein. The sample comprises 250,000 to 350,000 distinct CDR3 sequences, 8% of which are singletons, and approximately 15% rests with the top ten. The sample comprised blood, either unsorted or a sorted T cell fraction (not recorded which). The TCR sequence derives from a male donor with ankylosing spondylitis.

In nucleotides, the CDR3 is TGTGCCAGCAGCCAGCACACTATGGAGGAGCAGTTCTTC. As protein: CASSQHTMEEQFF. The chain recombines TRBV3-1 with TRBJ2-1; D call uncertain. The V gene lost 3 bases and the J gene lost 10 bases, with 13 bases spanning the gap. CDR1 and CDR2 (germline): LGHDT, YNNKEL (reference sequence). The CDR3 runs 13 residues.